This T cell receptor beta chain comes out of a study of beta chain features in type 1 diabetes. What was sequenced were expressed TCRB transcripts, since all of the isolated RNA had been reverse transcribed. Assay used: immunoSEQ multiplex PCR; TCRdb lists only in-frame clones, some missing. The sample includes about 350,000 clones, around 20% of them seen just once. This clone turned up a few times. The junction does not match germline at one end; this may be a read error. Central memory, naive, regulatory and stem cell-like memory CD4+ cells were sorted by CD45RO/CCR7/CD25/CD127/CD95/CD27. Per germline, CDR1 SSHAT and CDR2 FNYEAQ (reference sequence). The CDR3 consists of 16 residues.

This rearrangement joins TRBV7-7 to TRBJ2-5, with 16 bases matching TRBD2. The source of this sequence is a woman younger than 35 in good health. The sequencing sample was made of naive CD4+ T cells from blood. The CDR3 here is CASSSGLAGGYETQYF. CDR3 in DNA: TGTGCTAGCAGCTCGGGACTAGCGGGGGGGTACGAGACCCAGTACTTC. Based on the CDR3 plus reference TRBV7-7 and TRBJ2-5, the full variable domain is GAGVSQSPRYKVTKRGQDVTLRCDPISSHATLYWYQQALGQGPEFLTYFNYEAQPDKSGLPSDRFSAERPEGSISTLTIQRTEQRDSAMYRCASSSGLAGGYETQYFGPGTRLLVL.